These 30 T cell receptor beta chains came from one sample sequenced in a study of identical twins. TCRdb redid the calling of the 5' RACE reads with MiXCR, one entry per CDR3 protein. In the table there are about 530,000 distinct CDR3 sequences, 13% to 15% of which are singletons. These data were also filed under a second study, of yellow fever vaccine responses in identical twins.

Material for sequencing was CD4+ T cells sorted from blood. These receptors originate from a woman younger than 35 in good health.

This clonotype was recorded once. This chain connects TRBV10-3 to TRBJ1-5; D ambiguous. Trimming shortened V by 2 bases and J by 1 base, and 9 bases separated the two germline ends. The CDR3 has 15 residues. From germline, CDR1 is ENHRY and CDR2 SYGVKD. CDR3 sequence (DNA): TGTGCCATCAGTGAGGTTGGGTTGAGCAATCAGCCCCAGCATTTT. Translating it yields CAISEVGLSNQPQHF.

This clonotype occurred a few times. The chain employs TRBV4-2 and TRBJ2-1; the match to TRBD2 covers 7 bases. The CDR3 runs to 15 residues. The germline gives CDR1 LGHNA, CDR2 YNFKEQ. V was clipped by 3 bases and J by 7 bases; unmatched bases: 9. CDR3 in DNA: TGTGCCAGCAGCCAGAACGTTGGGACTATAAATGAGCAGTTCTTC. As protein: CASSQNVGTINEQFF.

V and J are TRBV28 and TRBJ2-7, with D possibly being TRBD2 (7 bases). Germline loops: CDR1 MDHEN, CDR2 SYDVKM. The CDR3 loop spans 18 amino acids. Trimming shortened V by 6 bases and J by 3 bases, and 27 bases separated the two germline ends. The CDR3 DNA follows: TGTGCCAGCAGGCAGGGGCGGAACACCGGGACTAACTACTACGAGCAGTACTTC. Protein: CASRQGRNTGTNYYEQYF.

This clonotype came up a few times. The chain has TRBV3-1 and TRBJ2-7; TRBD2 agrees at 10 bases. V gave up 6 bases and J gave up 0 bases; unmatched junction bases: 5. The CDR3 has 15 residues. The germline CDR1 and CDR2 sequences are LGHDT and YNNKEL (reference sequence). The CDR3 here is CASSHGTSASYEQYF. CDR3 DNA sequence: TGTGCCAGCAGTCATGGGACTAGCGCCTCCTACGAGCAGTACTTC.

The rearrangement joins TRBV5-1 to TRBJ2-6; D is possibly TRBD2 (5 bases). V was cut by 0 bases and J by 4 bases, with 17 bases left in between. This CDR3 has 18 amino acids. Per germline, CDR1 SGHRS and CDR2 YFSETQ. The CDR3 is CASSLAFFGGAGANVLTF. The CDR3 coding sequence is TGCGCCAGCAGCTTGGCCTTTTTTGGAGGCGCCGGGGCCAACGTCCTGACTTTC. The full variable domain, with the rest looked up from reference TRBV5-1 and TRBJ2-6, is KAGVTQTPRYLIKTRGQQVTLSCSPISGHRSVSWYQQTPGQGLQFLFEYFSETQRNKGNFPGRFSGRQFSNSRSEMNVSTLELGDSALYLCASSLAFFGGAGANVLTFGAGSRLTVL.

J is TRBJ2-1 and V is TRBV24-1; possible D gene TRBD2, 7 bases. Trimming took off 9 bases at V and 0 bases at J, with 23 bases between the two ends. The CDR3 is 18 residues long. Germline V lookup: CDR1 KGHDR, CDR2 SFDVKD. CDR3 region: CATGKGGSGLISYNEQFF. The CDR3 DNA is TGTGCCACCGGAAAAGGGGGTAGCGGGCTGATCTCCTACAATGAGCAGTTCTTC.

J is TRBJ1-2 and V is TRBV5-6, with 7 positions matching TRBD1. From germline, CDR1 is SGHDT and CDR2 YYEEEE. This CDR3 has 14 residues. With V trimmed by 4 bases and J by 2 bases, 5 bases remained unmatched. This CDR3 reads CASSPPQGNYGYTF. The DNA for the CDR3 is TGTGCCAGCAGCCCTCCACAGGGGAACTATGGCTACACCTTC.

This clonotype was observed a few times. J is TRBJ1-2 and V is TRBV12-3 or TRBV12-4; D is ambiguous. This CDR3 is 13 amino acids long. V shed 6 bases and J shed 3 bases, with 11 bases lying between them. CDR3 sequence (DNA): TGTGCCAGCAGGGCGACATTGTACTATGGCTACACCTTC. This translates into CASRATLYYGYTF.

This clonotype was recorded a few times. This chain uses TRBV12-3 or TRBV12-4 with TRBJ1-3; D call uncertain. This CDR3 spans 13 amino acids. V was shortened by 6 bases and J by 0 bases, with 6 bases between the two germline ends. The CDR3 nucleotides read TGTGCCAGCAGACTGAACTCTGGAAACACCATATATTTT. Its protein product is CASRLNSGNTIYF.

This clonotype was observed a few times. The chain carries TRBV28 and TRBJ2-1; 9 bases match TRBD2. V lost 4 bases to trimming and J lost 1 base; unmatched junction nucleotides: 2. This CDR3 has 15 residues. Germline CDR1 reads MDHEN; CDR2 reads SYDVKM. CDR3 amino acids: CASSSSGISYNEQFF. In DNA, the CDR3 is TGTGCCAGCAGTTCTAGCGGGATTTCCTACAATGAGCAGTTCTTC.

The sample holds many counts of this clonotype. The chain carries TRBV29-1 and TRBJ2-3; TRBD1 aligns across 7 bases. Trimming removed 4 bases from V and 2 bases from J; junction bases left unmatched: 3. The CDR3 contains 13 residues. CDR1 is SQVTM, CDR2 ANQGSEA, per germline. CDR3: CSVAGQNTDTQYF. In DNA, the CDR3 is TGCAGCGTTGCGGGACAGAACACAGATACGCAGTATTTT.

CDR3 in DNA: TGTGCCAGCAGTCTCGGGGGGGCGGATGAAGCTTTCTTT. Its protein is CASSLGGADEAFF. V and J are TRBV28 and TRBJ1-1; TRBD1 might be the D (6 bases). Germline CDR1 and CDR2: MDHEN and SYDVKM. This CDR3 spans 13 amino acids. V dropped 5 bases and J dropped 7 bases, with 14 bases sitting between them.

This clonotype has just a few counts. This chain links TRBV5-1 with TRBJ2-5, with TRBD1 identical over 9 bases. Germline trimming cut 4 bases from V and 4 bases from J; bases unmatched to any gene: 8. This CDR3 spans 15 amino acids. Germline lookup yields CDR1 SGHRS and CDR2 YFSETQ. CDR3 nucleotide sequence: TGCGCCAGCAGCCGACAGACGACAGGGGGAGAGACCCAGTACTTC. Amino acids: CASSRQTTGGETQYF.

This clonotype was found a few times. The J gene is TRBJ2-2, the V gene TRBV20-1; TRBD2 aligns across 10 bases. The CDR3 covers 14 residues. Trimming at V came to 6 bases and at J to 5 bases, leaving 6 bases not matched to a gene. Looked up from germline, CDR1 is DFQATT and CDR2 is SNEGSKA (reference sequence). For the CDR3, the DNA is TGCAGTGCAAAACTAGCGGGAAAGACCGGGGAGCTGTTTTTT. Translating it yields CSAKLAGKTGELFF.

J is TRBJ2-7 and V is TRBV6-1, with D tentatively TRBD2 (7 bases). The CDR3 has 14 residues. Trimming shortened V by 7 bases and J by 3 bases, and 16 bases separated the two germline ends. Germline V gives CDR1 MNHNS, CDR2 SASEGT. The chain's CDR3 is CASKGGGHLYEQYF. Here the CDR3 DNA reads TGTGCCAGCAAGGGGGGGGGACACCTCTACGAGCAGTACTTC.

V usage is TRBV11-2 and J usage is TRBJ2-3; tentative D call: TRBD2 (6 bases). The CDR3 consists of 15 residues. V lost 4 bases and J 2 bases, leaving 13 bases between the germline ends. From germline, CDR1 is SGHAT and CDR2 FQNNGV. The CDR3 loop reads CASSSPSGYTDTQYF. DNA for the CDR3: TGTGCCAGCAGCTCCCCCAGCGGGTACACAGATACGCAGTATTTT.

The chain uses TRBV27 and TRBJ2-3; D gene unclear. The CDR3 runs to 17 residues. Trimming pared 0 bases from V and 0 bases from J, leaving 13 bases between. CDR1 is MNHEY, CDR2 SMNVEV, per germline (reference sequence). In DNA, the CDR3 is TGTGCCAGCAGTTTATCGCGTCTTCTTACTAGCACAGATACGCAGTATTTT. Translated, it gives CASSLSRLLTSTDTQYF.

The chain couples TRBV5-1 to TRBJ2-3, with 10 bases identical to TRBD2. After removal of 1 base from V and 6 bases from J, the junction contained 8 bases not matched to a gene. This CDR3 region has 16 residues. CDR1 is SGHRS and CDR2 is YFSETQ in the germline V gene. The CDR3 DNA reads TGCGCCAGCAGCTTGTTCCTAGCGGGGGCCGGGGATACGCAGTATTTT. Protein sequence: CASSLFLAGAGDTQYF.

The V call is TRBV12-3 or TRBV12-4, the J call TRBJ1-1, with unresolved D. CDR3 size: 15 residues. Trimming took 4 bases from V and 4 from J, leaving 16 bases between them. The CDR3 DNA sequence: TGTGCCAGCAGTTCCCCTTGGAGCTCTGGCACTGAAGCTTTCTTT. It yields the protein CASSSPWSSGTEAFF.

In this sample, this clonotype turned up a few times. The chain couples TRBV12-3 or TRBV12-4 to TRBJ1-5, with TRBD1 matching 8 bases. The CDR3 is 15 residues long. The V segment lost 6 bases and the J segment 7 bases; nucleotides outside the gene matches: 11. The CDR3 DNA sequence: TGTGCCAGCAGCCCGGACAGGGAATACTTCCAGCCCCAGCATTTT. Protein: CASSPDREYFQPQHF.

This clonotype was found many times. V gene TRBV20-1 combines with J gene TRBJ2-5; D not resolved. Germline V gene lookup returns CDR1 DFQATT and CDR2 SNEGSKA (reference sequence). V dropped 1 base and J dropped 7 bases, with 13 bases sitting between them. The CDR3 has 13 residues. CDR3 DNA sequence: TGCAGTGCTAGAGGGCCCTTAACGGGGACCCAGTACTTC. It yields the protein CSARGPLTGTQYF.

This clonotype showed up just a few times. The V and J genes are TRBV14 and TRBJ2-2, with D hard to call. This CDR3 spans 13 amino acids. In germline, CDR1 is SGHDN, CDR2 FVKESK. Trimming removed 1 base at V and 5 bases at J, with 5 bases between. The CDR3 coding sequence is TGTGCCAGCAGCCAAGTTCAGACCGGGGAGCTGTTTTTT. Translated: CASSQVQTGELFF.

This clonotype was picked up a small number of times. This chain uses TRBV6-6 with TRBJ2-5; D is perhaps TRBD1 (6 bases). With 6 bases removed from V and 0 bases from J, the gap between germline ends came to 8 bases. The CDR3 sequence is 13 residues long. CDR1 and CDR2 from the germline V gene are MNHNY and SVGAGI (reference sequence). The CDR3 spells CASSGQNQETQYF. The CDR3 nucleotides read TGTGCCAGCAGCGGACAGAACCAAGAGACCCAGTACTTC.

A few counts support this clonotype. The chain joins TRBV2 to TRBJ1-4; 7 positions agree with TRBD1. Per germline, CDR1 SNHLY and CDR2 FYNNEI. The CDR3 sequence is 16 residues long. Trimming cost V 6 bases and J 7 bases; bases outside gene matches: 14. The CDR3 sequence is CASREPSQGQVEKLFF. The CDR3 DNA follows: TGTGCCAGCAGGGAACCCTCACAGGGGCAGGTTGAAAAACTGTTTTTT.

The V and J genes are TRBV11-2 and TRBJ2-1; 11 bases agree with TRBD2. The junction had 8 bases not matched to a gene; V was cut back by 5 bases and J by 2 bases. Germline V CDR1 and CDR2: SGHAT, FQNNGV. The CDR3 is 17 amino acids. CDR3: CASSPRTSGWAYNEQFF. The CDR3 DNA reads TGTGCCAGCAGCCCAAGGACTAGCGGGTGGGCCTACAATGAGCAGTTCTTC.

This clonotype was detected only a few times. The CDR3 here is CASSFGAGGYGTQYF. CDR3 DNA sequence: TGTGCCAGCAGCTTCGGGGCAGGGGGCTACGGGACCCAGTACTTC. V and J are TRBV5-6 and TRBJ2-5; 8 nucleotides match TRBD1. The CDR3 is made up of 15 amino acids. From germline, CDR1 is SGHDT and CDR2 YYEEEE. V lost 2 bases, J lost 7 bases, and 10 bases stayed unmatched.

This clonotype was seen once. V gene TRBV7-2 combines with J gene TRBJ2-2; D gene uncertain. The CDR3 is made up of 15 amino acids. Per germline, CDR1 SGHTA and CDR2 FQGNSA. V was pared by 6 bases and J by 3 bases, with 14 bases between. CDR3 residues: CASRTGPSDTGELFF. CDR3 DNA: TGTGCCAGCAGAACCGGGCCCTCGGACACCGGGGAGCTGTTTTTT.

Only a few counts were recorded for this clonotype. The V call is TRBV28, the J call TRBJ2-2; 11 nucleotides align to TRBD2. CDR3 length: 16 residues. The V gene end was trimmed by 4 bases and the J gene end by 5 bases; junction bases not matched to a gene: 6. Germline V gene sequence: CDR1 MDHEN, CDR2 SYDVKM. Here the CDR3 reads CASSSSGTSGTGELFF. For the CDR3, the DNA is TGTGCCAGCAGTTCGAGTGGGACTAGCGGTACCGGGGAGCTGTTTTTT.

The chain carries TRBV20-1 and TRBJ2-7; D unclear. The CDR3 totals 14 residues. Germline lookup yields CDR1 DFQATT and CDR2 SNEGSKA (reference sequence). The V and J ends lost 6 bases and 3 bases respectively, with 18 bases between them. CDR3 in amino acids: CSAPPAGTNYEQYF. Written as DNA, the CDR3 is TGCAGTGCCCCGCCCGCTGGAACTAACTACGAGCAGTACTTC.

Turning to this clonotype: Its ends do not fully match the called genes, so a read error is possible. V usage is TRBV18 and J usage is TRBJ2-2; D is possibly TRBD1 (6 bases). The CDR3 is 16 residues long. Germline V gene lookup returns CDR1 KGHSH and CDR2 LQKENI. The CDR3 DNA sequence: TGTGCCAGCTCGCCACAGGGTCACGCGAACACCGGGGAGCTGTTTTTT. It specifies CASSPQGHANTGELFF.